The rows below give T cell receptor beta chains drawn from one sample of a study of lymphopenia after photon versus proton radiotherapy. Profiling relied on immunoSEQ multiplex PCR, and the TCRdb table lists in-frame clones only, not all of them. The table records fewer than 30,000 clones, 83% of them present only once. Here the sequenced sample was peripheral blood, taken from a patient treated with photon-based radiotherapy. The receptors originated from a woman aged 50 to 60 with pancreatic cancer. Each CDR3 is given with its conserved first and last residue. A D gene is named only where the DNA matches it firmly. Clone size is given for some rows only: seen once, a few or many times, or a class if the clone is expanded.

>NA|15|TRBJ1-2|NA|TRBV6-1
TGTGCCAGCAGTGAAGCGAACAGGGCCTACTATGGCTACACCTTC
CASSEANRAYYGYTF
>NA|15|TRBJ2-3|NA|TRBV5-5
TGTGCCAGCAGCTTGGTGGAGGACCAACGATATACGCAGTATTTT
CASSLVEDQRYTQYF
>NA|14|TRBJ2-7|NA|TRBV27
TGTGCCAGCAGTGCGAACGAGCGGCCCTACGAGCAGTACTTC
CASSANERPYEQYF
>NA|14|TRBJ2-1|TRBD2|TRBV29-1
TGCAGCGTTGAAGACGGACTAGCGGTCAATGAGCAGTTCTTC
CSVEDGLAVNEQFF
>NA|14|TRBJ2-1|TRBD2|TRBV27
TGTGCCAGCAGTTTCGCCGGGACTAGTAAGGAGCAGTTCTTC
CASSFAGTSKEQFF
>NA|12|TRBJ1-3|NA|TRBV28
TGTGCCACTCAGGACCTAGGAAACACCATATATTTT
CATQDLGNTIYF
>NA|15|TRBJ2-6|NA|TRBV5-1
TGCGCCAGCAGCTTGGCCCCCTCTGGGGCCAACGTCCTGACTTTC
CASSLAPSGANVLTF
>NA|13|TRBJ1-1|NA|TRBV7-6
TGTGCCAGCAGCTTAGGGATGAACACTGAAGCTTTCTTT
CASSLGMNTEAFF
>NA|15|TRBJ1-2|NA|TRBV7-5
TGTGCCAGAAGCCGTTTCACTGACAAAAGTTCTGGCTACACCTTC
CARSRFTDKSSGYTF
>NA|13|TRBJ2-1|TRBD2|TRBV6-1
TGTGCCAGCAGTGACCTAGCGGGACTTGAGCAGTTCTTC
CASSDLAGLEQFF
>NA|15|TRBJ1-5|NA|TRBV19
TGTGCCAGTAGTATAGGGGGGGGGCAGGATCAGCCCCAGCATTTT
CASSIGGGQDQPQHF
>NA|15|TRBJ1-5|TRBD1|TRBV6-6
TGTGCCAGCCGTCGCCTTACAGGGGGCATTCAGCCCCAGCATTTT
CASRRLTGGIQPQHF
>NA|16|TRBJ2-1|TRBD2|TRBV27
TGTGCCAGCAGTTTGGGAGGGGCGGGAGTGGACAATGAGCAGTTCTTC
CASSLGGAGVDNEQFF
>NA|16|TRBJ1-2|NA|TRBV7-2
TGTGCCAGCAGCCTGCTGTCCGCGGGCTATAACTATGGCTACACCTTC
CASSLLSAGYNYGYTF
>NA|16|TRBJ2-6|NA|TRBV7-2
TGTGCCAGCAGCTTAGGAGGGCAGGCAGGGGCCAACGTCCTGACTTTC
CASSLGGQAGANVLTF
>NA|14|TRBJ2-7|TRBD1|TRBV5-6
TGTGCCAGCAGCCCGACAGGGGTTACCTACGAGCAGTACTTC
CASSPTGVTYEQYF
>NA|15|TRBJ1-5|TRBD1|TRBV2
TGTGCCAGCGGGGAACAGGGGGCTGTAAGTCAGCCCCAGCATTTT
CASGEQGAVSQPQHF
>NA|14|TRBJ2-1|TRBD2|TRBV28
TGTGCCAGCAGTCCTAGCGGCCAAAACAATGAGCAGTTCTTC
CASSPSGQNNEQFF
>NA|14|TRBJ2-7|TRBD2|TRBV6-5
TGTGCCAGCACGGGGGGAGCGGGAGTTTCCGAGCAGTACTTC
CASTGGAGVSEQYF
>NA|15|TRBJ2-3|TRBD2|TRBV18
TGTGCCAGCTCACCGAGGGGACTAGCGACAGATACGCAGTATTTT
CASSPRGLATDTQYF
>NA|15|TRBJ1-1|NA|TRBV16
TGTGCCAGCAGCCGCCCCCAGGGAGGCCGGACTGAAGCTTTCTTT
CASSRPQGGRTEAFF
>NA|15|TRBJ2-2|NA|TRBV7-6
TGTGCCAGCAGCGGTGACAGCTCGAACACCGGGGAGCTGTTTTTT
CASSGDSSNTGELFF
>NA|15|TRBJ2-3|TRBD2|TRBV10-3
TGTGCCATCAGTGAAGCGGGAGGGAGGGGAGATACGCAGTATTTT
CAISEAGGRGDTQYF
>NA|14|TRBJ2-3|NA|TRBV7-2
TGTGCCAGCAGCTTTGTTCCCGGCACAGATACGCAGTATTTT
CASSFVPGTDTQYF
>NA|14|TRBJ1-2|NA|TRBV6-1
TGTGCCAGCAGTGAAGCACGGGTAGGAGGCGGCTACACCTTC
CASSEARVGGGYTF
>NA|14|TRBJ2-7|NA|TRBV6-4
TGTGCCAGCCCCGCCGAGGACGGATCCTACGAGCAGTACTTC
CASPAEDGSYEQYF
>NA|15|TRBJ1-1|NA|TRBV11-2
TGTGCCAGCAGCTACCGGGCGGCACCGGGCACTGAAGCTTTCTTT
CASSYRAAPGTEAFF
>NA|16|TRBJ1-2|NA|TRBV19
TGTGCCAGTAGCCCGGGGACCGGACGGGGGAACTACGGCTACACCTTC
CASSPGTGRGNYGYTF
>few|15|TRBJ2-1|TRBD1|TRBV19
TGTGCCAGTAGTCCGACAGGGACCCCCTACAATGAGCAGTTCTTC
CASSPTGTPYNEQFF
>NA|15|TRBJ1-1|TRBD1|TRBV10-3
TGTGCCATCAGTGAGGGACAGGGCTTGAACACTGAAGCTTTCTTT
CAISEGQGLNTEAFF
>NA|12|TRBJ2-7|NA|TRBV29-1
TGCAGCGTTGAGACTGGGTCCTACGAGCAGTACTTC
CSVETGSYEQYF
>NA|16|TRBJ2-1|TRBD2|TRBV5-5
TGTGCCAGCAGCTTGGTTCGAGTAGCGGGATCCACTGAGCAGTTCTTC
CASSLVRVAGSTEQFF
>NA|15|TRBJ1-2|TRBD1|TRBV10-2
TGCGCCAGCAGGGGGGGGACAGGGATCAACTATGGCTACACCTTC
CASRGGTGINYGYTF
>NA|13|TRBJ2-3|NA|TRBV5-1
TGCGCCAGCGCTCTCCAGGGGACAGATACGCAGTATTTT
CASALQGTDTQYF
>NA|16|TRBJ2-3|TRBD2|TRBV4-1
TGCGCCAGCAGCCAAGGTTTGACTAGCGGAACAGATACGCAGTATTTT
CASSQGLTSGTDTQYF
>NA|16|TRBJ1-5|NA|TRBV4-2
TGTGCCAGCAGCCGAATCGCACAGCAGGCTAATCAGCCCCAGCATTTT
CASSRIAQQANQPQHF
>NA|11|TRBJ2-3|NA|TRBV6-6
TGTGCCAGCGCCGGCTCGGATACGCAGTATTTT
CASAGSDTQYF
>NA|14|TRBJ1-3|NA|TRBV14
TGTGCCAGCAGTAAGATGGGCTCTGGAAACACCATATATTTT
CASSKMGSGNTIYF
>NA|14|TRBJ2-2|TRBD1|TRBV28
TGTGCCAGCACCGGACAGGGGCCCACCGGGGAGCTGTTTTTT
CASTGQGPTGELFF
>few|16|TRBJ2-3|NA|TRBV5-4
TGTGCCAGCAGCTTGGAAACCTCCCTTTCCACAGATACGCAGTATTTT
CASSLETSLSTDTQYF
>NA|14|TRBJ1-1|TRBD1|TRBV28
TGTGCCAGCAGTTTAGCCAGGGGGCAAACTGAAGCTTTCTTT
CASSLARGQTEAFF
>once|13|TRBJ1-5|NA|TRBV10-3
TGTGCCATCAGTATGACGGACGATCAGCCCCAGCATTTT
CAISMTDDQPQHF
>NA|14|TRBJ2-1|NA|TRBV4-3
TGCGCCAGCAGCCAGAACAGGTACTACAATGAGCAGTTCTTC
CASSQNRYYNEQFF
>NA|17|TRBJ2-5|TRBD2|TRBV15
TGTGCCACCAGCAGAGATGGACTAGCGGGAGTTTCAGTGACCCAGTACTTC
CATSRDGLAGVSVTQYF
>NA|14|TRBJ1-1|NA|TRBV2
TGTGCCAGTACTCGAGGGGCAACGAACACTGAAGCTTTCTTT
CASTRGATNTEAFF
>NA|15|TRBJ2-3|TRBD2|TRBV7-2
TGTGCCAGCAGACCCAGACTAGCAAGCACAGATACGCAGTATTTT
CASRPRLASTDTQYF
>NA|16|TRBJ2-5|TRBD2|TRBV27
TGTGCCAGCAGTTTTCGGGGGGAGGGCCCTCGTAAGACCCAGTACTTC
CASSFRGEGPRKTQYF
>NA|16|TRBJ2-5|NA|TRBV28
TGTGCCAGCAGTTTGTTTAGGGGGGGAGTCGGGGAGACCCAGTACTTC
CASSLFRGGVGETQYF
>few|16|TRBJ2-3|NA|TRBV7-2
TGTGCCAGCAGCTTAGATGCGGGCCTAAGCACAGATACGCAGTATTTT
CASSLDAGLSTDTQYF
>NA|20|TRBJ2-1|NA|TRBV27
TGTGCCAGCAGTGCCCCCCTGGGGCAGGGCGATGGTCATACCTACAATGAGCAGTTCTTC
CASSAPLGQGDGHTYNEQFF